These 20 T cell receptor beta chains were sequenced from one sample in a study of shared clonotypes between healthy human individuals. TCRdb's table, derived via immunoSEQ multiplex PCR, lists solely in-frame clones and lacks some. This table holds over a million clones, just under 99% found once. Sample: naive CD4+ T cells sorted from blood. Documented subset: CD45RA+ positively selected. The origin of the receptors is a man aged 25-40 years in good health.

In regard to this clone: At the DNA level, this CDR3 is encoded by other sequences in the same sample as well. The chain carries TRBV6-1 and TRBJ2-7, with D perhaps matching TRBD2 (5 bases). The CDR3 loop spans 13 amino acids. Germline V gene data show CDR1 as MNHNS and CDR2 as SASEGT. Trimming removed 6 bases from V and 1 base from J, with 10 bases in between. The DNA for the CDR3 is TGTGCCAGCAGGCCAAGCGGATCCTACGAGCAGTACTTC. Translation: CASRPSGSYEQYF.

This rearrangement joins TRBV29-1 to TRBJ1-3; the D gene is possibly TRBD1 (5 bases). The V end lost 4 bases, the J end lost 4 bases, and 11 bases lay between the germline ends. The V gene's germline CDR1 is SQVTM and CDR2 ANQGSEA. There are 13 residues in the CDR3. DNA for the CDR3: TGCAGCGTTGCGGGTGGGGCGGGAAACACCATATATTTT. Amino acids: CSVAGGAGNTIYF.

Here the CDR3 reads CASSELSGYQETQYF. CDR3 nucleotides: TGTGCCAGCAGTGAACTGTCAGGGTACCAAGAGACCCAGTACTTC. V usage is TRBV2 and J usage is TRBJ2-5, with a weak D call TRBD1 (5 bases). Trimming removed 2 bases at V and 0 bases at J, with 10 bases between. This CDR3 comprises 15 residues. From germline, CDR1 is SNHLY and CDR2 FYNNEI.

The J gene is TRBJ2-7, the V gene TRBV4-1; 13 nucleotides align to TRBD2. Germline V CDR1 and CDR2: MGHRA, YSYEKL. Unmatched junction bases numbered 5, after V lost 4 bases and J lost 2 bases. This CDR3 spans 16 amino acids. This CDR3 reads CASSPRLAGGPYEQYF. The CDR3 nucleotides read TGCGCCAGCAGCCCACGACTAGCGGGAGGACCCTACGAGCAGTACTTC.

The J gene is TRBJ1-5, the V gene TRBV15; D ambiguous. The CDR3 is 19 residues long. V was cut by 0 bases and J by 2 bases, with 20 bases left in between. Per germline, CDR1 LNHNV and CDR2 YYDKDF (reference sequence). DNA for the CDR3: TGTGCCACCAGCAGAGATCTGGGTCGGCGTAAACTTGGCAATCAGCCCCAGCATTTT. It translates to CATSRDLGRRKLGNQPQHF.

J is TRBJ2-3 and V is TRBV7-2; TRBD1 might be the D (5 bases). CDR1 is SGHTA and CDR2 is FQGNSA in the germline V gene. Deletions cut 3 bases from V and 1 base from J, with 11 bases between. CDR3 length equals 15 residues. CDR3 region: CASSLGQVGTDTQYF. DNA for the CDR3: TGTGCCAGCAGCTTGGGGCAGGTAGGCACAGATACGCAGTATTTT.

The chain carries TRBV29-1 and TRBJ1-2, with 9 nucleotides matching TRBD1. Germline CDR1 SQVTM, CDR2 ANQGSEA. The ends lost 7 bases at V and 6 bases at J; junction bases unmatched: 9. The CDR3 length is 13 residues. The CDR3 DNA follows: TGCAGCGACACAGGGGGCCCAATCAATGGCTACACCTTC. It yields the protein CSDTGGPINGYTF.

The chain employs TRBV29-1 and TRBJ2-1, with 11 bases lining up with TRBD1. The ends lost 7 bases at V and 5 bases at J; junction bases unmatched: 13. The CDR3 consists of 16 residues. Germline V CDR1 and CDR2: SQVTM, ANQGSEA. The CDR3 coding sequence is TGCAGCGCCACTCCCCCCGGGACAGGGGGTAACAATGAGCAGTTCTTC. Protein sequence: CSATPPGTGGNNEQFF.

The V gene is TRBV9, the J gene TRBJ2-1, with 9 bases lining up with TRBD2. This CDR3 contains 15 residues. The V gene end was trimmed by 0 bases and the J gene end by 8 bases; junction bases not matched to a gene: 6. Germline CDR1 SGDLS, CDR2 YYNGEE. The CDR3 protein is CASSVGSGREHEQFF. The CDR3 coding sequence is TGTGCCAGCAGCGTAGGTAGCGGGAGAGAACATGAGCAGTTCTTC.

The V and J genes are TRBV7-2 and TRBJ1-3, with 7 nucleotides matching TRBD1. The CDR3 contains 16 residues. J was trimmed by 0 bases and V by 5 bases; bases with no gene match: 7. Germline V gene lookup returns CDR1 SGHTA and CDR2 FQGNSA. In nucleotides, the CDR3 is TGTGCCAGCAGCATCACCGGGACAGCCTCTGGAAACACCATATATTTT. Its translation is CASSITGTASGNTIYF.

The V and J genes are TRBV5-1 and TRBJ2-7, with D possibly TRBD2 on 5 matching bases. V gave up 4 bases and J gave up 5 bases, with 19 bases separating them. The germline V gene has CDR1 SGHRS and CDR2 YFSETQ. The CDR3 totals 15 residues. CDR3 nucleotides: TGCGCCAGCAGCCGAGGGCAGGCAGTGACCCACGAGCAGTACTTC. It specifies CASSRGQAVTHEQYF. Variable domain in full (rest from reference TRBV5-1 and TRBJ2-7): KAGVTQTPRYLIKTRGQQVTLSCSPISGHRSVSWYQQTPGQGLQFLFEYFSETQRNKGNFPGRFSGRQFSNSRSEMNVSTLELGDSALYLCASSRGQAVTHEQYFGPGTRLTVT.

J is TRBJ1-4 and V is TRBV7-9, with a possible D match to TRBD1 (5 bases). Trimming stripped 5 bases from V and 6 bases from J, with 13 bases between. Germline V gives CDR1 SEHNR, CDR2 FQNEAQ (reference sequence). This CDR3 has 14 residues. The CDR3 is CASSLQVVDEKLFF. CDR3 DNA: TGTGCCAGCAGCCTACAGGTGGTCGATGAAAAACTGTTTTTT.

The chain recombines TRBV5-1 with TRBJ2-5; TRBD1 might be the D (5 bases). Trimming left V 5 bases short and J 3 bases short, with 11 bases between. The CDR3 spans 13 residues. Per the germline V gene, CDR1 is SGHRS and CDR2 is YFSETQ. The CDR3 coding sequence is TGCGCCAGCAGTATTGACAGCGAAGAGACCCAGTACTTC. Translation gives CASSIDSEETQYF.

This clone was recorded only once. For the CDR3, the DNA is TGTGCCAGCAGCTTAGAGACAGGGGGCTACAATGAGCAGTTCTTC. It translates to CASSLETGGYNEQFF. V is TRBV7-9 and J is TRBJ2-1, with 9 bases lining up with TRBD1. With 1 base clipped from V and 3 bases from J, the junction kept 1 base outside the gene matches. CDR1 is SEHNR, CDR2 FQNEAQ, per germline (reference sequence). The CDR3 spans 15 residues.

This chain connects TRBV6-6 to TRBJ2-7; the D gene is possibly TRBD1 (6 bases). V lost 0 bases and J lost 2, with 11 bases in between. Per germline, CDR1 MNHNY and CDR2 SVGAGI (reference sequence). This CDR3 comprises 15 residues. CDR3 sequence reads: CASSYSSQGPYEQYF. For the CDR3, the DNA is TGTGCCAGCAGTTACTCGTCGCAGGGGCCCTACGAGCAGTACTTC.

V usage is TRBV9 and J usage is TRBJ1-4, with D possibly TRBD1 on 6 matching bases. CDR3 length: 15 residues. Trimming pared 1 base from V and 10 bases from J, leaving 17 bases between. Germline lookup yields CDR1 SGDLS and CDR2 YYNGEE. DNA of the CDR3: TGTGCCAGCAGCGTATCCGGGACACCCGCCTCAAAACTGTTTTTT. It encodes CASSVSGTPASKLFF.

The chain links TRBV6-6 to TRBJ2-1; 8 bases match TRBD2. J was trimmed by 10 bases and V by 6 bases; bases with no gene match: 5. The CDR3 totals 12 residues. From germline, CDR1 is MNHNY and CDR2 SVGAGI (reference sequence). The CDR3 sequence is CASRPRGGEQFF. The CDR3 DNA is TGTGCCAGCAGACCCCGGGGGGGCGAGCAGTTCTTC.

Concerning this clone: Other nucleotide sequences from this sample produce the same CDR3. This rearrangement joins TRBV20-1 to TRBJ2-1; D is undetermined. CDR1 DFQATT and CDR2 SNEGSKA come from the germline V gene (reference sequence). Trimming took off 0 bases at V and 6 bases at J, with 3 bases between the two ends. The CDR3 extends over 11 amino acids. CDR3 coding DNA: TGCAGTGCTAGAGAGGGCAATGAGCAGTTCTTC. Translating it yields CSAREGNEQFF.

The rearrangement links TRBV7-3 to TRBJ2-3; the match to TRBD2 covers 14 bases. Germline loops: CDR1 SGHTA, CDR2 FQGTGA. The CDR3 is 19 amino acids. Trimming cost V 5 bases and J 4 bases; bases outside gene matches: 14. CDR3 sequence reads: CASSPEGLAGEGFADTQYF. As DNA, the CDR3 is TGTGCCAGCAGCCCTGAGGGACTAGCGGGAGAGGGTTTCGCAGATACGCAGTATTTT.

The chain employs TRBV6-1 and TRBJ2-3; 7 bases line up with TRBD2. Germline lookup yields CDR1 MNHNS and CDR2 SASEGT. The J segment lost 2 bases and the V segment lost 7 bases, leaving 6 bases of the junction unmatched. This CDR3 spans 14 amino acids. The CDR3: CASNVRDYTDTQYF. CDR3 sequence (DNA): TGTGCCAGCAACGTCCGGGACTACACAGATACGCAGTATTTT.